This T cell receptor (beta chain) was sequenced for a study of control samples from healthy donors and cancer patients. The data were produced by immunoSEQ multiplex PCR, yet TCRdb's version contains in-frame clones alone and is incomplete. The table lists 160,000 or so clones, 96% of them singletons. This CDR3 comprises 13 residues. CDR1 is MNHEY and CDR2 is SMNVEV in the germline V gene (reference sequence). The V and J ends lost 3 bases and 4 bases respectively, with 9 bases between them. This clone was picked up one time. Other DNA sequences in the same sample also yield this CDR3. What was sequenced was blood. The chain combines TRBV27 with TRBJ1-2; possible D gene TRBD1, 5 bases. This clonotype was sampled from a woman aged 30 to 39 in good health. In nucleotides, the CDR3 is TGTGCCAGCAGTTTGCAGGGTAGCTATGGCTACACCTTC. This encodes CASSLQGSYGYTF.